There are a few counts of the clone carrying this T cell receptor (beta chain). Its antigen remains unidentified. The data derive from a study of regulatory T cells in long-lasting Graves disease. Study results and caveats: Sample size was small, which may have lowered accuracy.

Libraries of TCR beta came from iRepertoire HTBI primers plus Arm-PCR of CDR3 regions. A single record per CDR3 protein comes from TCRdb applying MiXCR to the multiplex PCR reads. The table shows around 450,000 distinct CDR3 sequences, with 15% occurring only once. Time point noted: newly diagnosed GD, antithyroid drugs for less than 3 months. Isolated PBMC RNA provided the starting material for the TCR library. This same sample was also part of a study on T cells in Graves' hyperthyroidism and ophthalmopathy. That paper states: Researchers ran a first-round RT-PCR on the TCR CDR3 using the HTBI primer set.

Sample: peripheral blood mononuclear cells (PBMCs), taken at new diagnosis, from a patient treated with antithyroid drugs. The TCR originated in a woman in her forties with Graves disease.

Written as DNA, the CDR3 is TGCAGTGCTAGTCCGGGAGCCTATGGCTACACCTTC. Its protein product is CSASPGAYGYTF. The chain recombines TRBV20-1 with TRBJ1-2; D unresolved. Looked up from germline, CDR1 is DFQATT and CDR2 is SNEGSKA (reference sequence). V was clipped by 3 bases and J by 4 bases, with 9 bases between them. This CDR3 has 12 amino acids.